This passage covers 5 T cell receptor beta chains from one sample sequenced in a study of identical twins. TCRdb ran MiXCR on the 5' RACE reads and lists one entry per CDR3 protein. The profile shows about 890,000 distinct CDR3 sequences, 9% to 15% of them singletons. This sample was shared with a second study, whose subject was yellow fever vaccine responses in identical twins.

The sequenced sample was PBMCs. The receptors were sampled from a woman between 18 and 29 years old in good health.

V is TRBV20-1 and J is TRBJ1-2, with 7 bases aligning to TRBD1. CDR3 length: 12 residues. Germline values: CDR1 DFQATT, CDR2 SNEGSKA (reference sequence). V trimming: 3 bases; J trimming: 2 bases; junction bases outside the gene matches: 0. CDR3 bases: TGCAGTGCTAGCAGGGGGAACTATGGCTACACCTTC. Translating gives CSASRGNYGYTF.

V is TRBV18 and J is TRBJ2-1; D is undetermined. The V and J ends lost 1 base and 8 bases respectively, with 18 bases between them. Germline V gives CDR1 KGHSH, CDR2 LQKENI. The CDR3 length is 16 residues. The CDR3 DNA is TGTGCCAGCTCACCACTCGACCGATCCCGAAAGGATGAGCAGTTCTTC. Translating it yields CASSPLDRSRKDEQFF.

This clonotype was seen ten or more times. The chain couples TRBV20-1 to TRBJ2-1; D remains ambiguous. The CDR3 length is 12 residues. The germline V gene encodes CDR1 DFQATT and CDR2 SNEGSKA (reference sequence). Trimming shortened V by 4 bases and J by 5 bases, and 9 bases separated the two germline ends. The CDR3 sequence is CSATDLDNEQFF. In DNA, the CDR3 is TGCAGTGCTACCGACCTAGACAATGAGCAGTTCTTC.

This rearrangement joins TRBV5-6 to TRBJ2-1; a possible D gene is TRBD1 (6 bases). Germline CDR1 and CDR2: SGHDT and YYEEEE. This CDR3 is 16 amino acids long. Trimming stripped 2 bases from V and 3 bases from J, with 15 bases between. The CDR3 loop reads CASSLSLGQRYNEQFF. The CDR3 nucleotides are TGTGCCAGCAGCTTATCTCTCGGACAGCGCTACAATGAGCAGTTCTTC.

The chain recombines TRBV4-1 with TRBJ2-7; weak D call: TRBD2 (7 bases). CDR3 length: 16 amino acids. Germline lookup yields CDR1 MGHRA and CDR2 YSYEKL. Trimming removed 1 base at V and 4 bases at J, with 17 bases between. The CDR3 DNA reads TGCGCCAGCAGCCAAGGTGCGGGAGCTCAGGGGTACGAGCAGTACGTC. It specifies CASSQGAGAQGYEQYV.